This T cell receptor (beta chain) was captured by sequencing in a study of tumor T cells in aggressive B-cell lymphoma. Germline V gene data show CDR1 as GTSNPN and CDR2 as SVGIG (reference sequence). The CDR3 sequence is 15 residues long. With 0 bases removed from V and 2 bases from J, the gap between germline ends came to 11 bases. The table came from immunoSEQ multiplex PCR; TCRdb's copy has only in-frame clones and leaves some out. The sample consists of about 9,800 clones, 65% to 90% of them appearing once. The sequenced sample was tumor tissue. The sequence was obtained from an adult with diffuse large B cell lymphoma. J is TRBJ1-3 and V is TRBV30; D is unresolved. The CDR3 reads CAWSVSVWAGNTIYF. Written as DNA, the CDR3 is TGTGCCTGGAGTGTAAGCGTATGGGCTGGAAACACCATATATTTT.